This entry lists 32 T cell receptor beta chains sequenced from one sample in a study of regulatory T cells in long-lasting Graves disease. Time point indicated: newly diagnosed GD, antithyroid drugs for less than 3 months. PBMC RNA was the source of the TCR library. Both iRepertoire HTBI primers and Arm-PCR of CDR3 regions were used to build the TCR beta libraries. A single record per CDR3 protein comes from TCRdb applying MiXCR to the multiplex PCR reads. The sample shows 500,000 or so distinct CDR3 sequences, 15% to 20% of them seen only once. The same sample was also used in a study of T cells in Graves' hyperthyroidism and ophthalmopathy.

Material: peripheral blood mononuclear cells (PBMCs), obtained at new diagnosis, from a patient treated with antithyroid drugs. The receptors were gathered from a woman aged 35-65 years with Graves disease.

As regards this clonotype: A read error is possible here, since a much larger clone lies one base away. The chain uses TRBV12-3 or TRBV12-4 and TRBJ2-7; D not certain. Trimming shortened V by 2 bases and J by 3 bases, and 14 bases separated the two germline ends. This CDR3 is built from 15 residues. The CDR3 region has the DNA TGTGCCAGCAGTTTAATGGAGCAGAGAAGCTACGAGCAGTACTTC. Translation: CASSLMEQRSYEQYF.

The chain combines TRBV7-3 with TRBJ2-1; no firm D call. The CDR3 totals 15 residues. Per the germline V gene, CDR1 is SGHTA and CDR2 is FQGTGA. V was trimmed by 4 bases and J by 1 base, leaving 11 bases between them. For the CDR3, the DNA is TGTGCCAGCAGCTCCTCCGTAGTATCCTACAATGAGCAGTTCTTC. This translates into CASSSSVVSYNEQFF. Complete variable domain (other parts from reference TRBV7-3 and TRBJ2-1): GAGVSQTPSNKVTEKGKYVELRCDPISGHTALYWYRQSLGQGPEFLIYFQGTGAADDSGLPNDRFFAVRPEGSVSTLKIQRTERGDSAVYLCASSSSVVSYNEQFFGPGTRLTVL.

This clonotype was picked up many times. The V gene is TRBV30, the J gene TRBJ2-5, with 7 bases matching TRBD2. The CDR3 sequence is 15 residues long. J lost 4 bases, V lost 4 bases, and 12 bases had no gene match. Germline V gives CDR1 GTSNPN, CDR2 SVGIG (reference sequence). CDR3 in DNA: TGTGCCTGGACCCGATTGGGGGAGGGAAGAGAGACCCAGTACTTC. Translated: CAWTRLGEGRETQYF.

This clonotype was seen a few times. This chain joins TRBV9 and TRBJ1-6, with D maybe TRBD1 (5 bases). The CDR3 contains 14 residues. Looked up from germline, CDR1 is SGDLS and CDR2 is YYNGEE. Trimming took off 0 bases at V and 10 bases at J, with 11 bases between the two ends. CDR3 in amino acids: CASSVGGELSPLHF. In nucleotides, the CDR3 is TGTGCCAGCAGCGTAGGGGGGGAATTATCACCCCTCCACTTT.

This sequence joins TRBV13 and TRBJ2-1, with TRBD2 as a possible D gene (5 bases). The CDR3 length is 15 residues. Per the germline V gene, CDR1 is PRHDT and CDR2 is FYEKMQ (reference sequence). V was trimmed by 3 bases and J by 7 bases, leaving 16 bases between them. The CDR3 loop reads CASSFSEGRLNEQFF. For the CDR3, the DNA is TGTGCCAGCAGCTTTAGCGAGGGCAGGCTGAATGAGCAGTTCTTC. Using reference TRBV13 and TRBJ2-1 for the parts outside the CDR3, the full variable domain is AAGVIQSPRHLIKEKRETATLKCYPIPRHDTVYWYQQGPGQDPQFLISFYEKMQSDKGSIPDRFSAQQFSDYHSELNMSSLELGDSALYFCASSFSEGRLNEQFFGPGTRLTVL.

This clonotype was detected only a few times. The V and J genes are TRBV10-2 and TRBJ1-1; tentative D call: TRBD1 (6 bases). V was shortened by 7 bases and J by 2 bases, with 14 bases between the two germline ends. This CDR3 contains 14 residues. The germline V gene encodes CDR1 WSHSY and CDR2 SAAADI. The CDR3 sequence is CASTRGQPNTEAFF. The CDR3 DNA reads TGCGCCAGCACCAGGGGACAACCTAACACTGAAGCTTTCTTT.

This chain links TRBV2 with TRBJ2-5, with TRBD2 matching over 9 bases. Germline CDR1 SNHLY, CDR2 FYNNEI. J lost 4 bases, V lost 7 bases, and 7 bases had no gene match. The CDR3 loop spans 14 amino acids. In nucleotides, the CDR3 is TGTGCCAGCACCCAAGTAGCGGGGGTAGAGACCCAGTACTTC. This sequence encodes CASTQVAGVETQYF.

This clonotype was detected a few times. The V and J genes are TRBV5-1 and TRBJ2-7, with D tentatively TRBD1 (5 bases). With 4 bases removed from V and 0 bases from J, the gap between germline ends came to 11 bases. CDR3 length: 14 residues. Germline V gene sequence: CDR1 SGHRS, CDR2 YFSETQ. The CDR3 here is CASSPRAASYEQYF. In DNA, the CDR3 is TGCGCCAGCAGCCCCAGGGCAGCCTCCTACGAGCAGTACTTC.

This clonotype was recorded at least ten times. This chain uses TRBV10-3 with TRBJ1-4; D may be TRBD1 (6 bases). This CDR3 has 16 amino acids. Germline V gene data show CDR1 as ENHRY and CDR2 as SYGVKD. Trimming removed 0 bases at V and 3 bases at J, with 11 bases between. CDR3 sequence (DNA): TGTGCCATCAGTGAGTCGGGGGCGGGTGCTAATGAAAAACTGTTTTTT. Protein sequence: CAISESGAGANEKLFF.

The genes are TRBV30 and TRBJ2-7; TRBD1 matches at 7 bases. CDR3 size: 15 residues. Losses at the gene ends were 5 bases for V and 0 bases for J; bases not matched to a gene: 10. Per germline, CDR1 GTSNPN and CDR2 SVGIG (reference sequence). Here the CDR3 reads CAWGGTGASSYEQYF. The CDR3 DNA reads TGTGCCTGGGGGGGCACAGGGGCCAGCTCCTACGAGCAGTACTTC.

This clonotype was counted many times. The chain carries TRBV28 and TRBJ2-5; a weak D match, TRBD1 (6 bases). Germline V gene lookup returns CDR1 MDHEN and CDR2 SYDVKM. CDR3 length: 15 residues. The V and J ends lost 5 bases and 1 base respectively, with 14 bases between them. Here the CDR3 reads CASSPRTVPQETQYF. In DNA, the CDR3 is TGTGCCAGCAGTCCACGGACAGTGCCCCAAGAGACCCAGTACTTC.

This clonotype was observed many times. V and J are TRBV5-1 and TRBJ2-1; 15 bases fit TRBD2. CDR1 and CDR2 (germline): SGHRS, YFSETQ. With V trimmed by 3 bases and J by 0 bases, 7 bases remained unmatched. The CDR3 is 19 residues long. CDR3 sequence reads: CASSSRGTSGGSSYNEQFF. CDR3 bases: TGCGCCAGCAGCTCTCGGGGGACTAGCGGGGGGAGCTCCTACAATGAGCAGTTCTTC.

The chain has TRBV28 and TRBJ1-5, with D perhaps TRBD1 (5 bases). Trimming stripped 6 bases from V and 3 bases from J, with 9 bases between. CDR3 length equals 13 residues. Germline lookup yields CDR1 MDHEN and CDR2 SYDVKM. CDR3 nucleotide sequence: TGTGCCAGCAGACCAGGGAACAATCAGCCCCAGCATTTT. It is translated as CASRPGNNQPQHF.

The J gene is TRBJ2-3, the V gene TRBV5-4; 10 bases are shared with TRBD2. V was clipped by 4 bases and J by 2 bases; unmatched bases: 10. CDR3 length equals 17 residues. Germline V lookup: CDR1 SGHNT, CDR2 YYREEE (reference sequence). The CDR3 DNA is TGTGCCAGCAGCCCTGGGGCCCTAGCGGGGGACACAGATACGCAGTATTTT. This encodes CASSPGALAGDTDTQYF. Together with reference TRBV5-4 and TRBJ2-3, the CDR3 gives the full variable domain: ETGVTQSPTHLIKTRGQQVTLRCSSQSGHNTVSWYQQALGQGPQFIFQYYREEENGRGNFPPRFSGLQFPNYSSELNVNALELDDSALYLCASSPGALAGDTDTQYFGPGTRLTVL.

This clonotype has ten or more counts. This chain joins TRBV2 and TRBJ2-3; 8 bases map to TRBD2. The CDR3 runs 17 residues. Germline V gene sequence: CDR1 SNHLY, CDR2 FYNNEI. With 8 bases clipped from V and 2 bases from J, the junction kept 15 bases outside the gene matches. This chain's CDR3 is CASWKRGIKKNTDTQYF. CDR3 sequence (DNA): TGTGCCAGCTGGAAGCGGGGGATTAAAAAAAACACAGATACGCAGTATTTT.

Of note for this clonotype: It may be a read error: a sequence one base away is much more abundant. The chain employs TRBV29-1 and TRBJ2-1, with D perhaps being TRBD1 or TRBD2 (5 bases each). Germline values: CDR1 SQVTM, CDR2 ANQGSEA. The CDR3 consists of 18 residues. CDR3 nucleotides: TGCAGCGTTGAAGATCCACGGGGACGTACCAGCTCCCACAATGAGCAGTTCTTC. Its translation is CSVEDPRGRTSSHNEQFF.

This clonotype occurred many times. The chain has TRBV2 and TRBJ2-2; TRBD1 agrees at 7 bases. Germline assignment: CDR1 SNHLY and CDR2 FYNNEI. Trimming removed 4 bases from V and 4 bases from J; junction bases left unmatched: 6. The CDR3 extends over 15 amino acids. The CDR3 reads CASSALAGGTGELFF. The CDR3 DNA follows: TGTGCCAGCAGTGCTTTAGCAGGGGGCACCGGGGAGCTGTTTTTT.

There are many counts of this clonotype. The chain has TRBV6-5 and TRBJ2-7; no clear D gene. The CDR3 sequence is 15 residues long. Trimming left V 3 bases short and J 0 bases short, with 12 bases between. Germline-derived CDR1 and CDR2 are MNHEY and SVGAGI. The CDR3 sequence: CASSYEALSSYEQYF. DNA of the CDR3: TGTGCCAGCAGTTATGAGGCCCTCAGCTCCTACGAGCAGTACTTC.

The rearrangement uses TRBV10-3 and TRBJ1-2; the D is unclear. Looked up from germline, CDR1 is ENHRY and CDR2 is SYGVKD. This CDR3 comprises 14 residues. The V end was cut by 7 bases, the J end by 0 bases, with 12 bases between. The CDR3 is CAIKSSGPNYGYTF. CDR3 nucleotides: TGTGCCATCAAGTCGTCGGGCCCTAACTATGGCTACACCTTC.

This clonotype was counted many times. Here the CDR3 reads CASRPTGLGSYEQYF. The DNA of the CDR3 is TGTGCCAGCAGACCTACAGGGTTAGGGTCCTACGAGCAGTACTTC. The V call is TRBV27, the J call TRBJ2-7; weak D call: TRBD1 (6 bases). Germline V gene data show CDR1 as MNHEY and CDR2 as SMNVEV (reference sequence). The CDR3 runs 15 residues. The V gene lost 6 bases and the J gene lost 1 base, with 16 bases spanning the gap.

This clonotype was seen only a few times. The genes are TRBV14 and TRBJ1-2, with a weak D call TRBD1 (5 bases). Trimming took off 2 bases at V and 3 bases at J, with 13 bases between the two ends. This CDR3 has 15 amino acids. Germline V gene data show CDR1 as SGHDN and CDR2 as FVKESK. Here the CDR3 reads CASSQRGGSDYGYTF. The CDR3, as DNA: TGTGCCAGCAGCCAAAGGGGTGGTTCGGACTATGGCTACACCTTC.

The CDR3 here is CASQGPAYEQYF. Here the CDR3 DNA reads TGTGCCAGTCAGGGACCGGCCTACGAGCAGTACTTC. This chain links TRBV25-1 with TRBJ2-7; D assignment may be TRBD1 or TRBD2 (5 bases each). V lost 9 bases and J lost 2, with 11 bases in between. This CDR3 contains 12 residues. Germline CDR1 MGHDK, CDR2 SYGVNS.

V and J are TRBV2 and TRBJ1-2; D remains unclear. The CDR3 has 15 amino acids. Trimming pared 7 bases from V and 2 bases from J, leaving 17 bases between. The germline CDR1 and CDR2 sequences are SNHLY and FYNNEI. CDR3 nucleotides: TGTGCCAGCAACGTCGGACCCACTGTGAACTATGGCTACACCTTC. Encoded protein: CASNVGPTVNYGYTF.

This clonotype has only a few counts. V gene TRBV5-6 combines with J gene TRBJ1-4; 7 nucleotides agree with TRBD1. After removal of 1 base from V and 8 bases from J, the junction contained 5 bases not matched to a gene. Germline-derived CDR1 and CDR2 are SGHDT and YYEEEE. CDR3 length: 14 residues. The CDR3 DNA reads as TGTGCCAGCAGCTTGCGAACAGGGGAAGAAAAACTGTTTTTT. Protein: CASSLRTGEEKLFF.

This clonotype was counted only a few times. The CDR3 loop reads CASSLRTGSGTEAFF. DNA for the CDR3: TGCGCCAGCAGCCTACGGACAGGGAGTGGTACTGAAGCTTTCTTT. The chain combines TRBV5-1 with TRBJ1-1, with 8 positions matching TRBD1. Germline lookup yields CDR1 SGHRS and CDR2 YFSETQ. J was trimmed by 5 bases and V by 4 bases; bases with no gene match: 10. There are 15 residues in the CDR3.

This clonotype was detected ten times or more. This rearrangement joins TRBV28 to TRBJ2-5, with D perhaps TRBD1 or TRBD2 (7 bases each). The CDR3 length is 17 residues. V was trimmed by 5 bases and J by 3 bases, leaving 22 bases between them. Germline V CDR1 and CDR2: MDHEN, SYDVKM. CDR3 DNA sequence: TGTGCCAGCAGTCCGTGGGGGGGACAGAGGAGTGAAGAGACCCAGTACTTC. Translated: CASSPWGGQRSEETQYF.

This clonotype has a count of ten or more. This chain uses TRBV12-3 or TRBV12-4 with TRBJ2-3; D uncertain. The CDR3 has 13 residues. The germline V and J ends were trimmed by 5 bases and 4 bases, with 10 bases remaining between them. CDR3 in DNA: TGTGCCAGCAGTAATTACATCGCAGATACGCAGTATTTT. This gives the protein CASSNYIADTQYF.

This clonotype was seen many times. The chain couples TRBV3-1 to TRBJ1-4, with D unresolved. There are 15 residues in the CDR3. Germline values: CDR1 LGHDT, CDR2 YNNKEL (reference sequence). Trimming took off 5 bases at V and 5 bases at J, with 15 bases between the two ends. The CDR3 protein is CASSFQRRNNEKLFF. CDR3 nucleotides: TGTGCCAGCAGCTTCCAGCGACGGAACAATGAAAAACTGTTTTTT.

The chain employs TRBV3-1 and TRBJ2-1; TRBD1 matches at 7 bases. V gave up 2 bases and J gave up 7 bases; unmatched junction bases: 8. The CDR3 contains 15 residues. Germline V gives CDR1 LGHDT, CDR2 YNNKEL (reference sequence). The CDR3 DNA sequence: TGTGCCAGCAGCCAACGGACAGGTCGGACGAATGAGCAGTTCTTC. Translating it yields CASSQRTGRTNEQFF.

This clonotype was observed at least ten times. The rearrangement links TRBV7-2 to TRBJ1-5, with a weak D call TRBD1 (5 bases). Germline V gives CDR1 SGHTA, CDR2 FQGNSA. The CDR3 totals 13 residues. The V gene lost 2 bases and the J gene lost 6 bases, with 8 bases spanning the gap. CDR3 coding DNA: TGTGCCAGCAGCTTATACGGGGGTCAGCCCCAGCATTTT. This encodes CASSLYGGQPQHF. The variable domain in full, completed from reference TRBV7-2 and TRBJ1-5, reads GAGVSQSPSNKVTEKGKDVELRCDPISGHTALYWYRQSLGQGLEFLIYFQGNSAPDKSGLPSDRFSAERTGGSVSTLTIQRTQQEDSAVYLCASSLYGGQPQHFGDGTRLSIL.

The table lists this clonotype with a few counts. This chain connects TRBV7-9 to TRBJ1-4; D remains unclear. The V end lost 5 bases, the J end lost 2 bases, and 18 bases lay between the germline ends. From germline, CDR1 is SEHNR and CDR2 FQNEAQ (reference sequence). CDR3 size: 17 residues. The chain's CDR3 is CASSRAGDTRTNEKLFF. As DNA, the CDR3 is TGTGCCAGCAGCCGCGCCGGAGACACTAGGACTAATGAAAAACTGTTTTTT.

In its sample, this clonotype was seen a few times. CDR3 residues: CASSDPRGASTDTQYF. DNA for the CDR3: TGTGCCAGCAGTGACCCTCGGGGGGCCAGCACAGATACGCAGTATTTT. The genes are TRBV6-1 and TRBJ2-3, with a weak D call TRBD2 (7 bases). CDR1 is MNHNS and CDR2 is SASEGT in the germline V gene. This CDR3 region has 16 residues. Trimming took off 3 bases at V and 0 bases at J, with 13 bases between the two ends.